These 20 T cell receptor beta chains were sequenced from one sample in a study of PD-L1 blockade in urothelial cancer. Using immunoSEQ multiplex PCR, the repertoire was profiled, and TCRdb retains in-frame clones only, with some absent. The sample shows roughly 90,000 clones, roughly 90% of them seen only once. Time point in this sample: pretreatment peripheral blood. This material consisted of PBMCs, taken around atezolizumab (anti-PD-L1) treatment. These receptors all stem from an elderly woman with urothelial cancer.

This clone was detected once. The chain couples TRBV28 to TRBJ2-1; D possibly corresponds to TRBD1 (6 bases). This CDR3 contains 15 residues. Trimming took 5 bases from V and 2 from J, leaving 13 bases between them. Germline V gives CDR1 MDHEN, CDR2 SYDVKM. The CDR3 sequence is CASSTARGAYNEQFF. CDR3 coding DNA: TGTGCCAGCAGTACGGCCAGGGGTGCCTACAATGAGCAGTTCTTC.

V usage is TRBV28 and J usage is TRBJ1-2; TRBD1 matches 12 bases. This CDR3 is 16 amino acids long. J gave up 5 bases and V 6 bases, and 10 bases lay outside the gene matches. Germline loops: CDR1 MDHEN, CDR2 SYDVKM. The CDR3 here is CASSSPPGQGAYGYTF. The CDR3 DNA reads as TGTGCCAGCAGCTCCCCTCCGGGACAGGGGGCGTATGGCTACACCTTC.

CDR3 nucleotide sequence: TGTGCCAGCAGCCCCAGGGACAGCTATAGCAATCAGCCCCAGCATTTT. Translating gives CASSPRDSYSNQPQHF. The J gene is TRBJ1-5, the V gene TRBV5-8; 7 bases match TRBD1. This CDR3 region has 16 residues. The germline V gene has CDR1 SGHTS and CDR2 YDEGEE. V gave up 4 bases and J gave up 0 bases; unmatched junction bases: 7.

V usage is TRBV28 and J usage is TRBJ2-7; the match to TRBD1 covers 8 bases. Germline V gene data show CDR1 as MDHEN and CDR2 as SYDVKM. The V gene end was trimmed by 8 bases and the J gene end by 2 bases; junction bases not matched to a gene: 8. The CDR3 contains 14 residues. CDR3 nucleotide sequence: TGTGCCAGCGTAACCGGGACAGGTACCTACGAGCAGTACTTC. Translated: CASVTGTGTYEQYF.

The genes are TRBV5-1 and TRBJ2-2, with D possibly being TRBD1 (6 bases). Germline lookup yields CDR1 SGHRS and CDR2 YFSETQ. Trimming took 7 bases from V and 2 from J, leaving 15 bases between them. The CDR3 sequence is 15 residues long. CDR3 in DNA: TGCGCCAGCGTCCCCGGGACAACCAACACCGGGGAGCTGTTTTTT. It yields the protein CASVPGTTNTGELFF.

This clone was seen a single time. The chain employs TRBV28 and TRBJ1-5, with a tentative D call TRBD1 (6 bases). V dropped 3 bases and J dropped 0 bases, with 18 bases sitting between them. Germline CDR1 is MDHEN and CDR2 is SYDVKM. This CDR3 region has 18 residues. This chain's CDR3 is CASSFVAGEGYSNQPQHF. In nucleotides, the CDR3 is TGTGCCAGCAGTTTCGTGGCAGGGGAGGGATATAGCAATCAGCCCCAGCATTTT. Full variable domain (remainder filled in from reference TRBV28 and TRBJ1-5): DVKVTQSSRYLVKRTGEKVFLECVQDMDHENMFWYRQDPGLGLRLIYFSYDVKMKEKGDIPEGYSVSREKKERFSLILESASTNQTSMYLCASSFVAGEGYSNQPQHFGDGTRLSIL.

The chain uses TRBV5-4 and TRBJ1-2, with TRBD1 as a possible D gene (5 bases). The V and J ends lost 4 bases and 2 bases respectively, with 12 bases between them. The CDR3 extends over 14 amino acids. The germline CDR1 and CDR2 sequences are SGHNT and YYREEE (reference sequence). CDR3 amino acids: CASSQAGPNYGYTF. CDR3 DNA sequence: TGTGCCAGCAGCCAAGCAGGGCCCAACTATGGCTACACCTTC.

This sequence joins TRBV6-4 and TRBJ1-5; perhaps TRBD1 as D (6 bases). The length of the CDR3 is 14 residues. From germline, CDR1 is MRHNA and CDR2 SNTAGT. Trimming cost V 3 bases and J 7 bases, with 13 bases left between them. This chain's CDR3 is CASSEMGGGQPQHF. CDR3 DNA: TGTGCCAGCAGTGAAATGGGGGGGGGCCAGCCCCAGCATTTT.

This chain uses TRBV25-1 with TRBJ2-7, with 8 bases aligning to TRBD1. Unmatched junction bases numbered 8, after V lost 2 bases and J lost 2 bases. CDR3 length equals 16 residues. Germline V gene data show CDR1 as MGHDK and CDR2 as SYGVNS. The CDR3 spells CASSEPSGQATYEQYF. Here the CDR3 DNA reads TGTGCCAGCAGTGAACCCTCGGGACAGGCAACCTACGAGCAGTACTTC.

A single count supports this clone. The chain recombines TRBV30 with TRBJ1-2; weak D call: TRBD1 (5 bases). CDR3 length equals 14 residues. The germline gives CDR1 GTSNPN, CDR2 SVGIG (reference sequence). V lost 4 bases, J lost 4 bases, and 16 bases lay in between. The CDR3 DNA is TGTGCCTGGAATTCGGGGGGTTCGGCCTATGGCTACACCTTC. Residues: CAWNSGGSAYGYTF.

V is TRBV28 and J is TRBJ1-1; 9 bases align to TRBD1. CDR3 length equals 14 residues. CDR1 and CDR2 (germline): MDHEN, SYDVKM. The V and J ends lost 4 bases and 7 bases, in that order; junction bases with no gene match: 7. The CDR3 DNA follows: TGTGCCAGCAGTTCAGGACAGGGGACGAGTGAAGCTTTCTTT. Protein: CASSSGQGTSEAFF.

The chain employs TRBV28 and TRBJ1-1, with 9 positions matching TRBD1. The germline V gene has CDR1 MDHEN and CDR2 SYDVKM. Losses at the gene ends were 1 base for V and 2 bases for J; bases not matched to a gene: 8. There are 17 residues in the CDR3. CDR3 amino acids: CASSLFARTGENTEAFF. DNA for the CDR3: TGTGCCAGCAGTTTATTTGCCCGGACAGGGGAAAACACTGAAGCTTTCTTT.

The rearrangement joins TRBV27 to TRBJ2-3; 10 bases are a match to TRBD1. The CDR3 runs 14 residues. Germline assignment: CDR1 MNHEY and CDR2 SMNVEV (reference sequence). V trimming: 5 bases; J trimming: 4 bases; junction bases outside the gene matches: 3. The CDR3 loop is CASSHGQGADTQYF. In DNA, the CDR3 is TGTGCCAGCAGTCACGGACAGGGGGCAGATACGCAGTATTTT.

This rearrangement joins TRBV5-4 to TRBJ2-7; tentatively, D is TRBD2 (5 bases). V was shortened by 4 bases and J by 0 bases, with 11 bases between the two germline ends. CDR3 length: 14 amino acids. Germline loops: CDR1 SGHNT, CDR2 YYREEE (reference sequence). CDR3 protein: CASSQDSGSYEQYF. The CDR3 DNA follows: TGTGCCAGCAGCCAGGACTCCGGCTCCTACGAGCAGTACTTC.

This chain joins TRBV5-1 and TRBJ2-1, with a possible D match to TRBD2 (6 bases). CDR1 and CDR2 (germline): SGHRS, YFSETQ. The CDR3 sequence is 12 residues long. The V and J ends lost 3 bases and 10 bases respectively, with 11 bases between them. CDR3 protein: CASSSDYSEQFF. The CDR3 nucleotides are TGCGCCAGCAGCTCGGACTATTCAGAGCAGTTCTTC. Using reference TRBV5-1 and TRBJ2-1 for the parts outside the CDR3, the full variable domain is KAGVTQTPRYLIKTRGQQVTLSCSPISGHRSVSWYQQTPGQGLQFLFEYFSETQRNKGNFPGRFSGRQFSNSRSEMNVSTLELGDSALYLCASSSDYSEQFFGPGTRLTVL.

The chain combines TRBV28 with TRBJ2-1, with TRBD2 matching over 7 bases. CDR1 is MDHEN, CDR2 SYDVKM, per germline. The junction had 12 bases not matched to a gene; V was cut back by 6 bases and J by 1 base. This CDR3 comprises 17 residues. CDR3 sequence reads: CASSTLGLRPSYNEQFF. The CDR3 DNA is TGTGCCAGCAGCACACTGGGACTACGACCTTCCTACAATGAGCAGTTCTTC.

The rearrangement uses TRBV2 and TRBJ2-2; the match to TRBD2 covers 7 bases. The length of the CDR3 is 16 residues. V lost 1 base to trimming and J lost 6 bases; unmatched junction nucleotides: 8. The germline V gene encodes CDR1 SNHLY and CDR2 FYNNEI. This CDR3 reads CASSEGGGRLAGELFF. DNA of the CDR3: TGTGCCAGCAGTGAAGGGGGAGGGAGGCTAGCCGGGGAGCTGTTTTTT.

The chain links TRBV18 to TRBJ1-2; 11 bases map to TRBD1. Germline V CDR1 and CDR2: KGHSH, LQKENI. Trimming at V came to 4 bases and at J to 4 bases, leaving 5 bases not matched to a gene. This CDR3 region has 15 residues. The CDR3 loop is CASSLLDRGLYGYTF. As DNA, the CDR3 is TGTGCCAGCTCACTTCTGGACAGGGGGCTCTATGGCTACACCTTC.

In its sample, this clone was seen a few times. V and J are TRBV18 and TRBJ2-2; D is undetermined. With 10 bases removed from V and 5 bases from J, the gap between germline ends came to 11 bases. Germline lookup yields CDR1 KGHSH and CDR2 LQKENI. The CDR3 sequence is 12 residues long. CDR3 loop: CATQPGTGELFF. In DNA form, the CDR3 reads TGTGCCACCCAACCAGGTACCGGGGAGCTGTTTTTT. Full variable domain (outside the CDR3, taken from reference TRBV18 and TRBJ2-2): NAGVMQNPRHLVRRRGQEARLRCSPMKGHSHVYWYRQLPEEGLKFMVYLQKENIIDESGMPKERFSAEFPKEGPSILRIQQVVRGDSAAYFCATQPGTGELFFGEGSRLTVL.

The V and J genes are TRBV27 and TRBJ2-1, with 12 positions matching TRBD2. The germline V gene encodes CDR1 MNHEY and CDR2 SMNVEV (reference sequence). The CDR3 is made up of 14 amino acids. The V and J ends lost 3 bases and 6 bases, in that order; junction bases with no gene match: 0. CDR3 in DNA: TGTGCCAGCAGTTTGACTAGCGGGAGCAATGAGCAGTTCTTC. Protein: CASSLTSGSNEQFF.